The source of this T cell receptor beta chain is a study of T cell responses to AZD1222 COVID-19 vaccine. The CDR3 extends over 13 amino acids. Germline CDR1 reads SGHDT; CDR2 reads YYEEEE. V was clipped by 4 bases and J by 3 bases, with 10 bases between them. The assay was immunoSEQ multiplex PCR, and TCRdb's table has in-frame clones only and misses some. Found here are 75,000 to 100,000 clones, 80% to 90% of them singletons; the top ten hold approximately 10%. Study results and caveats: White British people made up most donors, females outnumbered males, and clonal diversity was possibly underestimated. Regions left unmutated in variants are reportedly the target of nearly half of spike-specific TCRs.

A remark on this clone: Antigen specificity is unknown.

This specimen consisted of peripheral blood, obtained on day 0 of MenACWY control vaccination. This TCR derives from an adult in good health. V and J are TRBV5-6 and TRBJ1-2; perhaps TRBD1 as D (5 bases). CDR3 region: CASSRATDYGYTF. DNA for the CDR3: TGTGCCAGCAGCCGAGCGACAGACTATGGCTACACCTTC.